This T cell receptor (beta chain) was sequenced for a study of technical replicates of blood from several donors. The protocol was immunoSEQ multiplex PCR, while the TCRdb copy is restricted to in-frame clones and leaves out a portion. The data contain more than 90,000 clones, about 96% of them seen just once; the ten biggest clones take up around 0.37%. The CDR3 has 18 residues. V shed 1 base and J shed 3 bases, with 19 bases lying between them. The germline V gene encodes CDR1 SGHVS and CDR2 FNYEAQ. Material for sequencing was T cells isolated from PBMCs. The sequence was collected from a human donor in good health. The chain carries TRBV7-6 and TRBJ1-5; maybe TRBD1 (5 bases). The CDR3 is CASSLDDRGLGDNQPQHF. In nucleotides, the CDR3 is TGTGCCAGCAGCTTAGACGACCGGGGGTTAGGTGACAATCAGCCCCAGCATTTT.